This T cell receptor (beta chain) comes out of a study of cytomegalovirus exposure and HLA in healthy donors. The PCR had 60 Vbeta and 13 Jbeta primers. TCRdb keeps only in-frame clones here, not all; method: immunoSEQ multiplex PCR. Of over 150,000 clones listed, approximately 90% are singletons. Germline V CDR1 and CDR2: SGHTA, FQGTGA. This CDR3 is built from 15 residues. Trimming removed 2 bases from V and 6 bases from J; junction bases left unmatched: 6. In regard to this clone: Its antigen is still unknown.

Study results and caveats: The authors listed 164 TCR beta chains as cytomegalovirus-associated.

This sequence originates from a woman in her thirties in good health and CMV-seronegative. The sample taken for sequencing was PBMCs. This chain uses TRBV7-3 with TRBJ2-3; 9 bases are a match to TRBD1. As DNA, the CDR3 is TGTGCCAGCAGCTTAGGGGGGACAGGGTCGGATACGCAGTATTTT. Encoded protein: CASSLGGTGSDTQYF.